What follows is one T cell receptor beta chain and its context. Its specificity is unknown. Profiling relied on immunoSEQ multiplex PCR, and the TCRdb table lists in-frame clones only, not all of them. The sample has around 41,000 clones, approximately 91% seen once; the top ten hold about 2.5%. The data belong to a study of T cells in localized non-small cell lung cancer. This CDR3 contains 14 residues. CDR1 is SGHRS and CDR2 is YFSETQ in the germline V gene. V lost 4 bases, J lost 5 bases, and 15 bases lay in between. Study-level findings and limits: Higher blood T cell density tracked longer overall survival. Only one tumor region was sequenced, so heterogeneity remains possible. Among the top 100 tumor clones, a median approximately 62 appeared in adjacent lung.

The receptor comes from a female donor of 60 years or more with stage I squamous cell lung carcinoma. Specimen: peripheral blood, collected before any cancer treatment. The V gene is TRBV5-1, the J gene TRBJ2-5, with TRBD2 as a possible D gene (6 bases). As DNA, the CDR3 is TGCGCCAGCAGCCCCTGGCTAGGAGGGGAGACCCAGTACTTC. It yields the protein CASSPWLGGETQYF.